This section outlines one T cell receptor (beta chain) sequence together with its context. As yet, its antigen is unknown. This record belongs to a study of immune evolution from preneoplasia to lung adenocarcinoma. Study conclusions and caveats: Top clone frequencies peaked in normal lung, apparently declining through invasive adenocarcinoma. Normal lung had highest clonality; later lesions appeared denser, more diverse.

CDR1 SGHTA and CDR2 FQGNSA come from the germline V gene. V lost 4 bases to trimming and J lost 7 bases, with 11 bases between them. The CDR3 spans 13 residues. Clones were sequenced by immunoSEQ multiplex PCR, and TCRdb holds only the in-frame ones, with some missing. Among around 2,300 clones listed, over 75% were seen once. Patient tissue came from resections in Japan or China, 2014–2017. Histologic diagnosis was independently verified by two lung pathologists. This chain links TRBV7-2 with TRBJ2-1; D gene ambiguous. The TCR originated in a person between 60 and 80 years old with lung adenocarcinoma. The sample was FFPE adjacent normal lung tissue. The CDR3 bases are TGTGCCAGCAGCTCGGTGGCGTTAAATGAGCAGTTCTTC. Translation gives CASSSVALNEQFF.